Below, 11 T cell receptor beta chains from the same sample are listed, as sequenced in a study of OX40 agonist ivuxolimab in advanced cancers. Sequenced by immunoSEQ multiplex PCR; TCRdb stores in-frame clones only, minus some. The sample contains roughly 46,000 clones, roughly 88% of which appear only once. The sequences come from CD4+ or CD8+ T cells sorted from blood, collected in a trial of the OX40 agonist ivuxolimab. The receptor set was obtained from an adult with an advanced solid tumor such as melanoma, head and neck, liver or kidney cancer.

The chain's CDR3 is CASSPWEAGYEQYF. In nucleotides, the CDR3 is TGTGCCAGCAGCCCATGGGAGGCCGGTTACGAGCAGTACTTC. This chain joins TRBV9 and TRBJ2-7, with D perhaps matching TRBD2 (6 bases). This CDR3 contains 14 residues. V lost 4 bases to trimming and J lost 4 bases, with 15 bases between them. Germline V CDR1 and CDR2: SGDLS, YYNGEE.

Concerning this clone itself: One end of the junction varies from germline; a read error may be responsible. J is TRBJ2-5 and V is TRBV7-9; D is ambiguous. Germline CDR1 SEHNR, CDR2 FQNEAQ (reference sequence). This CDR3 spans 14 amino acids. CDR3 DNA: TGTGCCAGCAGCACTTATTCTGGGAAAGAGGCCCAGTACTTC. As protein: CASSTYSGKEAQYF.

The chain uses TRBV9 and TRBJ2-7; D not resolved. The CDR3 covers 13 residues. V lost 0 bases and J lost 6, with 10 bases in between. Germline V gene lookup returns CDR1 SGDLS and CDR2 YYNGEE. CDR3 bases: TGTGCCAGCAGCGTAGTCGACGGCCTCGAGCAGTACTTC. Protein sequence: CASSVVDGLEQYF.

Comments on this clone: At the DNA level, this CDR3 is encoded by other sequences in the same sample as well. The chain couples TRBV5-1 to TRBJ2-5; no clear D. The V end lost 0 bases, the J end lost 4 bases, and 4 bases lay between the germline ends. The CDR3 totals 12 residues. Germline CDR1 is SGHRS and CDR2 is YFSETQ. This chain's CDR3 is CASSLVRETQYF. CDR3 bases: TGCGCCAGCAGCTTGGTGAGAGAGACCCAGTACTTC.

This sequence joins TRBV2 and TRBJ2-1; TRBD2 agrees at 13 bases. V dropped 6 bases and J dropped 10; count of bases not matched to a gene: 9. CDR3 size: 15 residues. Per the germline V gene, CDR1 is SNHLY and CDR2 is FYNNEI. The CDR3 DNA reads as TGTGCCAGCAGGCAGGGACTAGCGGGGCTCTCAGAGCAGTTCTTC. This sequence encodes CASRQGLAGLSEQFF.

V gene TRBV12-5 combines with J gene TRBJ2-1, with TRBD2 as a possible D gene (6 bases). The CDR3 is made up of 14 amino acids. V shed 7 bases and J shed 11 bases, with 21 bases lying between them. The germline gives CDR1 LGHNT, CDR2 FRNRAP. CDR3 in amino acids: CASDLSSAGTKQFF. The CDR3, as DNA: TGTGCTAGTGACCTCAGCTCGGCGGGAACCAAGCAGTTCTTC.

The chain recombines TRBV25-1 with TRBJ1-1; TRBD1 might be the D (5 bases). The CDR3 length is 14 residues. The germline V and J ends were trimmed by 3 bases and 1 base, with 9 bases remaining between them. Germline V gene lookup returns CDR1 MGHDK and CDR2 SYGVNS. CDR3 residues: CASSEGRANTEAFF. In DNA, the CDR3 is TGTGCCAGCAGTGAGGGGCGCGCGAACACTGAAGCTTTCTTT.

The rearrangement uses TRBV7-8 and TRBJ2-2; either TRBD1 or TRBD2 may fit D (6 bases each). V shed 2 bases and J shed 3 bases, with 13 bases lying between them. Germline V gene data show CDR1 as SGHVS and CDR2 as FQNEAQ. This CDR3 is built from 16 residues. The CDR3 DNA sequence: TGTGCCAGCAGCTTATCGGGGGCGATGGACACCGGGGAGCTGTTTTTT. It translates to CASSLSGAMDTGELFF.

This clone has a handful of counts. The J gene is TRBJ2-1, the V gene TRBV27, with a possible D match to TRBD2 (6 bases). V gave up 1 base and J gave up 7 bases, with 11 bases separating them. Germline-derived CDR1 and CDR2 are MNHEY and SMNVEV (reference sequence). The CDR3 runs to 14 residues. CDR3: CASSLLIAVNEQFF. The DNA of the CDR3 is TGTGCCAGCAGTTTATTGATAGCGGTGAATGAGCAGTTCTTC.

The chain couples TRBV11-2 to TRBJ2-7, with 10 bases matching TRBD1. Germline CDR1 reads SGHAT; CDR2 reads FQNNGV. The CDR3 has 13 amino acids. J lost 6 bases, V lost 4 bases, and 3 bases had no gene match. CDR3 DNA sequence: TGTGCCAGCAGCTCCGGACAGGGGGGCGAGCAGTACTTC. Translating gives CASSSGQGGEQYF. Complete variable domain (other parts from reference TRBV11-2 and TRBJ2-7): EAGVAQSPRYKIIEKRQSVAFWCNPISGHATLYWYQQILGQGPKLLIQFQNNGVVDDSQLPKDRFSAERLKGVDSTLKIQPAKLEDSAVYLCASSSGQGGEQYFGPGTRLTVT.

The CDR3 nucleotides are TGTGCCAGCAGCTTAGTTGGGGGCTACAATGAGCAGTTCTTC. It is translated as CASSLVGGYNEQFF. V is TRBV7-9 and J is TRBJ2-1, with D perhaps TRBD1 or TRBD2 (5 bases each). Germline V gives CDR1 SEHNR, CDR2 FQNEAQ (reference sequence). Trimming removed 1 base at V and 3 bases at J, with 7 bases between. CDR3 size: 14 residues.